Presented here are 18 T cell receptor beta chains from one specimen sequenced in a study of early T cells in non-severe SARS-CoV-2 infection. Each CDR3 protein gets one entry after TCRdb re-called the 5' RACE reads with MiXCR. The table shows fewer than 80,000 distinct CDR3 sequences, with 12% occurring only once. Sequencing was performed on whole blood, taken at baseline. The source is an adult who was a healthcare worker with PCR-confirmed SARS-CoV-2 infection or an uninfected control (not recorded which). The donor label of this sample is uncertain.

This rearrangement joins TRBV19 to TRBJ1-4; D is uncertain. V lost 7 bases and J lost 4, with 16 bases in between. In germline, CDR1 is LNHDA, CDR2 SQIVND (reference sequence). This CDR3 has 15 residues. Here the CDR3 DNA reads TGTGCCAGTACCCCAGTGGCCACCCATAATGAAAAACTGTTTTTT. This codes for CASTPVATHNEKLFF.

The gene calls are TRBV6-1 and TRBJ1-2; D not certain. V lost 0 bases, J lost 9 bases, and 14 bases lay in between. This CDR3 is built from 14 residues. Looked up from germline, CDR1 is MNHNS and CDR2 is SASEGT. The CDR3 coding sequence is TGTGCCAGCAGTGAAGCTCTCCGGTTCCAGAGCTACACCTTC. Amino acid sequence: CASSEALRFQSYTF.

This clonotype has ten or more counts. The V call is TRBV19, the J call TRBJ1-5, with D maybe TRBD1 (5 bases). Germline V gene sequence: CDR1 LNHDA, CDR2 SQIVND (reference sequence). The length of the CDR3 is 13 residues. Trimming took 8 bases from V and 6 from J, leaving 14 bases between them. CDR3 nucleotides: TGTGCCAGTGACCCAGGGAGGGCTCAGCCCCAGCATTTT. It yields the protein CASDPGRAQPQHF.

The chain joins TRBV20-1 to TRBJ2-1; a possible D gene is TRBD2 (6 bases). The CDR3 is made up of 15 amino acids. Germline V lookup: CDR1 DFQATT, CDR2 SNEGSKA (reference sequence). V gave up 5 bases and J gave up 3 bases, with 17 bases separating them. In nucleotides, the CDR3 is TGCAGTGCTGCCGAACTAGCTGACATCTACAATGAGCAGTTCTTC. It yields the protein CSAAELADIYNEQFF.

This clonotype occurred a few times. This chain connects TRBV20-1 to TRBJ1-5; 8 bases are a match to TRBD1. Germline CDR1 DFQATT, CDR2 SNEGSKA (reference sequence). With V trimmed by 3 bases and J by 2 bases, 12 bases remained unmatched. The CDR3 sequence is 17 residues long. The CDR3 loop reads CSARKSTGGGGNQPQHF. CDR3 DNA sequence: TGCAGTGCTAGGAAAAGTACAGGGGGAGGAGGCAATCAGCCCCAGCATTTT.

This clonotype turned up a few times. The rearrangement links TRBV6-4 to TRBJ2-7; 7 bases are a match to TRBD2. V dropped 7 bases and J dropped 6; count of bases not matched to a gene: 15. The V gene's germline CDR1 is MRHNA and CDR2 SNTAGT. CDR3 length equals 15 residues. The CDR3 DNA is TGTGCCAGCATTCGCCCTTCAAGGGACTACCGCGAGCAGTACGTC. It translates to CASIRPSRDYREQYV.

This clonotype was observed many times. The rearrangement joins TRBV5-6 to TRBJ2-7; D not certain. The CDR3 extends over 12 amino acids. V dropped 3 bases and J dropped 3 bases, with 7 bases sitting between them. The V gene's germline CDR1 is SGHDT and CDR2 YYEEEE. The CDR3 here is CASSSNDYEQYV. CDR3 DNA: TGTGCCAGCAGCTCGAATGACTACGAGCAGTACGTC.

The V and J genes are TRBV6-7 and TRBJ1-1; no definite D call. TRBV6-7 is recorded as an ORF, its role being uncertain. V lost 4 bases to trimming and J lost 4 bases, with 7 bases between them. CDR3 length: 12 residues. The CDR3 region is CASSFEVTEAFF. The CDR3 DNA reads as TGTGCCAGCAGTTTCGAAGTCACTGAAGCTTTCTTT.

This clonotype was observed many times. The V gene is TRBV28, the J gene TRBJ2-7; the match to TRBD1 covers 7 bases. The CDR3 sequence is 14 residues long. Unmatched junction bases numbered 10, after V lost 7 bases and J lost 4 bases. From germline, CDR1 is MDHEN and CDR2 SYDVKM. In nucleotides, the CDR3 is TGTGCCAGCACCCGTACTGGGACAGCATACGAGCAGTACGTC. Amino acids: CASTRTGTAYEQYV.

This clonotype occurred many times. This chain connects TRBV5-1 to TRBJ1-2; no definite D call. The germline V and J ends were trimmed by 4 bases and 4 bases, with 23 bases remaining between them. The CDR3 spans 17 residues. The germline V gene encodes CDR1 SGHRS and CDR2 YFSETQ. The CDR3 loop reads CASSRHPFEVLVYGYTF. The CDR3 region has the DNA TGCGCCAGCAGCCGCCACCCTTTCGAAGTTCTTGTCTATGGCTACACCTTC.

This clonotype came up many times. The CDR3 bases are TGCAGCGGAATAGCGGGGGGCAGCTCCTACAATGAGCAGTTCTTC. This gives the protein CSGIAGGSSYNEQFF. The V call is TRBV29-1, the J call TRBJ2-1; TRBD2 matches at 10 bases. This CDR3 has 15 amino acids. Germline V gene lookup returns CDR1 SQVTM and CDR2 ANQGSEA. With 7 bases clipped from V and 0 bases from J, the junction kept 6 bases outside the gene matches.

The gene calls are TRBV5-1 and TRBJ1-1, with TRBD1 matching 7 bases. CDR1 SGHRS and CDR2 YFSETQ come from the germline V gene. With 1 base clipped from V and 6 bases from J, the junction kept 9 bases outside the gene matches. There are 15 residues in the CDR3. CDR3 nucleotides: TGCGCCAGCAGCTTGTTATCTGTAACAGGGGCTGAAGCTTTCTTT. This encodes CASSLLSVTGAEAFF.

The V call is TRBV5-6, the J call TRBJ2-7, with D possibly being TRBD1 (5 bases). The V and J ends lost 4 bases and 2 bases respectively, with 19 bases between them. The CDR3 sequence is 16 residues long. Germline CDR1 SGHDT, CDR2 YYEEEE. CDR3 coding DNA: TGTGCCAGCAGCCCGATGGGGCAGGGTAAGACCTACGAGCAGTACGTC. It translates to CASSPMGQGKTYEQYV.

V usage is TRBV28 and J usage is TRBJ2-7, with 8 bases lining up with TRBD1. Germline assignment: CDR1 MDHEN and CDR2 SYDVKM. The CDR3 extends over 14 amino acids. The V gene end was trimmed by 4 bases and the J gene end by 2 bases; junction bases not matched to a gene: 4. CDR3 DNA sequence: TGTGCCAGCAGTTCAGGGGGCTTAACCTACGAGCAGTACGTC. Amino acids: CASSSGGLTYEQYV.

The chain employs TRBV24-1 and TRBJ2-1, with D possibly matching TRBD2 (5 bases). Trimming left V 3 bases short and J 0 bases short, with 17 bases between. CDR1 is KGHDR and CDR2 is SFDVKD in the germline V gene. The length of the CDR3 is 18 residues. DNA of the CDR3: TGTGCCACCAGTGATGCGCGACGTGGTACTAGCTCCTACAATGAGCAGTTCTTC. Translated: CATSDARRGTSSYNEQFF.

This clonotype showed up many times. The CDR3 sequence: CASSPRIGETQYF. The CDR3 nucleotides are TGTGCCAGCAGCCCCCGGATAGGGGAGACCCAGTACTTC. The chain employs TRBV7-6 and TRBJ2-5; D ambiguous. This CDR3 region has 13 residues. Germline V gene data show CDR1 as SGHVS and CDR2 as FNYEAQ. V gave up 5 bases and J gave up 5 bases, with 12 bases separating them.

The rearrangement joins TRBV5-5 to TRBJ2-7, with D tentatively TRBD2 (6 bases). Trimming left V 1 base short and J 6 bases short, with 14 bases between. This CDR3 is built from 14 residues. CDR1 is SGHKS, CDR2 YYEKEE, per germline (reference sequence). CDR3: CASSLLVKEGEQYV. DNA for the CDR3: TGTGCCAGCAGCTTGCTGGTTAAGGAGGGCGAGCAGTACGTC.

This clonotype was found a few times. The CDR3 DNA reads as TGTGCCAGCAGTCCACAGGGAGTCACCTACGAGCAGTACGTC. Translated: CASSPQGVTYEQYV. The chain carries TRBV6-2 or TRBV6-3 and TRBJ2-7; maybe TRBD1 (6 bases). From germline, CDR1 is MNHEY and CDR2 SVGEGT. The CDR3 has 14 amino acids. V lost 5 bases and J lost 2, with 13 bases in between.